The T cell receptor (beta chain) under discussion was sequenced for a study of CD8+CD57+ T cells in acquired aplastic anemia. Patients included in sequencing had previously demonstrated CD8+CD57+ cell expansion by flow cytometry. Profiling of TCR beta VDJ combinations and CDR3 sequences used genomic DNA as template. Using its own MiXCR run on the reads, TCRdb lists one record per CDR3 protein. The data show about 200,000 distinct CDR3 sequences, around 50% seen once. This clonotype showed up just once. The antigen is undetermined. The V and J ends lost 11 bases and 7 bases respectively, with 18 bases between them. CDR3 length: 14 amino acids. Overall study findings and caveats: Patients and controls shared under 30 CD8+ CDR3 sequences, highly expressed in patients. In CD8+ cells, Simpson's diversity showed no significant difference between patients and controls.

The genes are TRBV12-3 or TRBV12-4 and TRBJ1-6; tentatively, D is TRBD1 (5 bases). The clonotype comes from a human donor with aplastic anemia. Sequencing was performed on sorted CD4+, CD8+, or CD8+CD57+ T cells (not recorded which) from PBMCs. CDR3 residues: CAATHQGRNSPLHF. CDR3 DNA sequence: TGTGCCGCCACCCACCAGGGACGCAATTCACCCCTCCACTTT.